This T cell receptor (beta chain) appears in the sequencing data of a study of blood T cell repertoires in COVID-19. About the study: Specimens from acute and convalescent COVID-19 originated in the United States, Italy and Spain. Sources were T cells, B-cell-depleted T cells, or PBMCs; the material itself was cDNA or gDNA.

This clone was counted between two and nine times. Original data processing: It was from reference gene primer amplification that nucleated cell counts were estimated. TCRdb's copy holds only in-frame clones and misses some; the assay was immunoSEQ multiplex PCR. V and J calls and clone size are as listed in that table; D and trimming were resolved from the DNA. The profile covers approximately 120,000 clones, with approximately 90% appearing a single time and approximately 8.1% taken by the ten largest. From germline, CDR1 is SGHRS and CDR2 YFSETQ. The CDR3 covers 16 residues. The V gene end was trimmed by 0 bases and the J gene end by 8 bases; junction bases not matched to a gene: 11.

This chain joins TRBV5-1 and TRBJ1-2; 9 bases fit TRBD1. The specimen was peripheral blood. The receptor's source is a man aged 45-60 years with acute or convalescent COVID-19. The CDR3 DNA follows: TGCGCCAGCAGCTTGGTGGAGGGACAGGGCCTTCGAGGCTACACCTTC. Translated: CASSLVEGQGLRGYTF.